This T cell receptor beta chain was captured in a study of blood T cell repertoires in COVID-19. Profiling relied on immunoSEQ multiplex PCR, and the TCRdb table lists in-frame clones only, not all of them. This table has about 160,000 clones, roughly 93% appearing once. This TCR came from a man aged 18 to 35 with acute or convalescent COVID-19. Sequencing used peripheral blood.

CDR3 residues: CASSQGGGYGYTF. The CDR3 nucleotides read TGTGCCAGCAGTCAAGGGGGTGGTTATGGCTACACCTTC. The rearrangement uses TRBV6-4 and TRBJ1-2; D perhaps matches TRBD1 (6 bases). The germline gives CDR1 MRHNA, CDR2 SNTAGT. Trimming cost V 5 bases and J 5 bases, with 12 bases left between them. This CDR3 is built from 13 residues.